This TCR beta chain appears in the sequencing data of a study of blood T cells in healthy people across ages. PCR was performed a second time for 7 to 11 cycles using a sample-barcoded 5' primer and a J-beta primer mix. Each cDNA molecule, via a template-switch adaptor with 12 random nucleotides, was tagged. TCRdb fed the 5' RACE reads into MiXCR, producing one record per CDR3 protein. The sample lists about 800,000 distinct CDR3 sequences; roughly 60% were seen once. The draw of peripheral blood yielded roughly 9.4 milliliters from each donor. Study conclusions and caveats: With age, beta diversity per million T cells declined roughly linearly, significantly by 40 to 50. As naive T cell percentage varied, TCR beta diversity correlated strongly with it.

CDR1 is LGHNA and CDR2 is YSLEER in the germline V gene. The CDR3 is 15 residues long. The V segment lost 2 bases and the J segment 6 bases; nucleotides outside the gene matches: 7. A word on this clonotype: Its antigen is unknown.

This clonotype was sampled from a man aged 30 to 45 in good health. The chain joins TRBV4-3 to TRBJ2-7; 10 bases map to TRBD1. The sequenced sample consisted of blood. This CDR3 is CASSQKWDRGGEQYF. CDR3 DNA: TGCGCCAGCAGCCAAAAGTGGGACAGGGGCGGCGAGCAGTACTTC.